This TCR beta chain was identified during a study of shared clonotypes between healthy human individuals. General study findings and limits: Richness estimates generally favored naive over memory subsets.

The CDR3 spans 14 residues. Trimming removed 6 bases at V and 2 bases at J, with 14 bases between. Germline-derived CDR1 and CDR2 are MNHEY and SMNVEV (reference sequence). The assay was carried out at the deep level. The repertoire was sequenced with immunoSEQ multiplex PCR; TCRdb's copy has only in-frame clones and lacks some. This table holds about 670,000 clones, roughly 70% found once. Concerning this clone itself: Its specificity is unknown.

Each sample came from a Caucasian adult donor living in Nashville, Tennessee. Sample: memory CD4+ T cells sorted from blood. Subset denoted: CD45RA-negative fraction. This clonotype was obtained from a woman under 40 in good health. V usage is TRBV27 and J usage is TRBJ2-7; either TRBD1 or TRBD2 may supply D (6 bases each). CDR3 sequence: CASSRGRGAYEQYF. DNA of the CDR3: TGTGCCAGCAGCCGGGGGCGAGGCGCCTACGAGCAGTACTTC.